Sequencing of this T cell receptor (beta chain) was carried out in a study of Ad26.COV2.S vaccination and SARS-CoV-2 variants. About the study: This donor came from the COV1001 trial of Ad26.COV2.S.

This table comes from immunoSEQ multiplex PCR, and its TCRdb copy is limited to in-frame clones, with some not included. The repertoire holds 440,000 or so clones, with around 91% as singletons. Treatment defined: some 19 received Ad26.COV2.S at low or high dose, single or two shots; roughly five received placebo; per-sample allocation not given. Sample collection was performed on day 63 after the first vaccine or placebo injection. Aged 18-55 years, donor was enrolled in Boston in the early 2020s. This TCR was recovered from a person aged 18 to 65 who received the Ad26.COV2.S COVID-19 vaccine or a placebo. The source was peripheral blood, collected in a trial of Ad26.COV2.S vaccine versus placebo.

CDR3 residues: CASSISHSYEQYF. The CDR3 region has the DNA TGTGCCAGCAGCATAAGCCATTCCTACGAGCAGTACTTC. V and J are TRBV5-4 and TRBJ2-7, with D unresolved. Trimming took 4 bases from V and 1 from J, leaving 9 bases between them. The CDR3 has 13 amino acids. Germline CDR1 and CDR2: SGHNT and YYREEE (reference sequence).